The rows below give T cell receptor beta chains drawn from one sample of a study of cytotoxic CD8 clonotypes in ibrutinib-treated CLL. Measured with immunoSEQ multiplex PCR; TCRdb has only the in-frame clones, and not every one. Of 110,000 to 150,000 clones listed, about 80% were seen once; the top ten hold about 4.7%. Sequenced here: PBMCs, sampled after 24 months of ibrutinib treatment. The origin of the receptors is a human donor with chronic lymphocytic leukemia. Each CDR3 is given with its conserved first and last residue. The D gene is left open where the match is weak. Some rows have no size entry. The others give once, few or many, or a class for an expanded clone.

d_call j_call v_call clone_size cdr3_aa cdr3_nt
- TRBJ1-3 TRBV2 once CASSEGRGPTVDF TGTGCCAGCAGTGAAGGTCGGGGCCCCACTGTGGATTTT
- TRBJ1-3 TRBV7-2 - CASSLQGTGDTIYF TGTGCCAGCAGCTTGCAGGGGACCGGGGACACCATATATTTT
- TRBJ1-4 TRBV7-9 - CASSQDSGRGEKLFF TGTGCCAGCAGCCAAGACTCCGGACGGGGGGAAAAACTGTTTTTT
- TRBJ2-3 TRBV9 - CASSERVWRTDTQYF TGTGCCAGCAGCGAAAGGGTTTGGCGCACAGATACGCAGTATTTT
TRBD2 TRBJ2-7 TRBV25-1 - CASSEFGTSGAYEQYF TGTGCCAGCAGTGAATTTGGGACTAGCGGTGCCTACGAGCAGTACTTC
- TRBJ2-7 TRBV7-2 - CASSYGGAIGGGQYF TGTGCCAGCAGCTACGGAGGGGCGATTGGGGGCGGGCAGTACTTC
TRBD2 TRBJ2-1 TRBV5-1 - CASSLAVPGLAGYNEQFF TGCGCCAGCAGCTTGGCCGTCCCTGGACTAGCGGGTTACAATGAGCAGTTCTTC
TRBD1 TRBJ1-5 TRBV6-5 - CASRPTGKGQPQHF TGTGCCAGCAGACCGACAGGGAAAGGTCAGCCCCAGCATTTT
- TRBJ1-1 TRBV27 - CASSLFAGTEAFF TGTGCCAGCAGTTTATTTGCTGGGACTGAAGCTTTCTTT
- TRBJ1-5 TRBV9 - CASSAQQGWNQPQHF TGTGCCAGCAGCGCACAACAGGGATGGAATCAGCCCCAGCATTTT
TRBD1 TRBJ1-6 TRBV6-1 - CASSGAGTGGKNSPLHF TGTGCCAGCAGTGGAGCCGGGACAGGGGGCAAGAATTCACCCCTCCACTTT
- TRBJ1-1 TRBV7-9 - CASSFEGYTTEAFF TGTGCCAGCAGCTTTGAGGGTTATACCACTGAAGCTTTCTTT
TRBD2 TRBJ2-7 TRBV28 - CASTSLAGASYEQYF TGTGCCAGCACCTCACTAGCGGGGGCCTCCTACGAGCAGTACTTC
TRBD2 TRBJ2-1 TRBV11-3 - CASSSLADLSPAEQFF TGTGCCAGCAGCTCACTAGCGGACCTTTCACCCGCTGAGCAGTTCTTC
- TRBJ1-1 TRBV5-4 - CASSLRGGDTEAFF TGTGCCAGCAGCTTGCGGGGGGGCGACACTGAAGCTTTCTTT
TRBD1 TRBJ1-2 TRBV28 - CASRPGTGWGDYTF TGTGCCAGCAGACCCGGGACAGGGTGGGGTGACTACACCTTC
- TRBJ1-2 TRBV6-6 - CASSYYFGGYTF TGTGCCAGCAGTTACTATTTTGGTGGCTACACCTTC
TRBD1 TRBJ2-1 TRBV5-1 - CASTPLGQGEWDEQFF TGCGCCAGCACCCCGCTCGGACAGGGGGAGTGGGATGAGCAGTTCTTC
- TRBJ2-3 TRBV9 - CASSTTSTDTQYF TGTGCCAGCAGCACCACATCCACAGATACGCAGTATTTT
TRBD1 TRBJ2-6 TRBV30 - CAWGRDRVSSGANVLTF TGTGCCTGGGGCCGGGACAGGGTCTCCTCTGGGGCCAACGTCCTGACTTTC
- TRBJ1-5 TRBV28 - CASSLANQPQHF TGTGCCAGCAGTTTGGCCAATCAGCCCCAGCATTTT
- TRBJ1-3 TRBV5-1 few CASSSTGRGNTIYF TGCGCCAGCAGCTCCACAGGGCGGGGAAACACCATATATTTT
- TRBJ1-2 TRBV5-6 - CASSLDSLYGYTF TGTGCCAGCAGCTTGGACAGCTTGTATGGCTACACCTTC
TRBD2 TRBJ2-2 TRBV4-3 - CASSQSASGRGSELFF TGCGCCAGCAGCCAATCGGCTAGCGGGAGGGGCTCCGAGCTGTTTTTT
TRBD2 TRBJ2-7 TRBV19 - CASSIDWTPGLAGGTYEQYF TGTGCCAGTAGTATAGATTGGACCCCCGGACTAGCGGGGGGGACCTACGAGCAGTACTTC
- TRBJ2-2 TRBV7-7 - CASSLGLGETGELFF TGTGCCAGCAGCTTAGGTTTGGGTGAGACCGGGGAGCTGTTTTTT
- TRBJ2-7 TRBV19 - CASSIAAGHEQYF TGTGCCAGTAGTATAGCCGCAGGGCACGAGCAGTACTTC
- TRBJ2-5 TRBV11-1 once CASSLADETQYF TGTGCCAGCAGCTTAGCCGATGAGACCCAGTACTTC
- TRBJ1-1 TRBV10-3 - CASSYPPQAFF TGTGCCAGCAGTTACCCCCCACAGGCTTTCTTT
- TRBJ2-1 TRBV5-1 once CASSQTGTPYNEQFF TGCGCCAGCAGCCAGACCGGGACACCCTACAATGAGCAGTTCTTC
TRBD1 TRBJ1-4 TRBV9 - CASSVGDRKDEKLFF TGTGCCAGCAGCGTAGGGGACAGGAAAGATGAAAAACTGTTTTTT
- TRBJ1-1 TRBV14 many CASSQDLKENTEAFF TGTGCCAGCAGCCAAGATCTGAAGGAGAACACTGAAGCTTTCTTT
- TRBJ2-1 TRBV19 once CASSIGGSPFQGQFF TGTGCCAGTAGTATAGGGGGCAGCCCCTTCCAAGGGCAGTTCTTC
- TRBJ1-1 TRBV6-5 - CATHREEWTEAFF TGTGCCACCCACAGGGAAGAATGGACTGAAGCTTTCTTT
- TRBJ1-1 TRBV28 - CASSPPPWVVNTEAFF TGTGCCAGCAGTCCACCCCCATGGGTGGTAAACACTGAAGCTTTCTTT
- TRBJ2-7 TRBV5-1 - CASSTQGYEQYF TGCGCCAGCAGCACACAGGGTTACGAGCAGTACTTC
- TRBJ2-3 TRBV13 - CASSSGWGPQYF TGTGCCAGCAGCTCCGGATGGGGGCCGCAGTATTTT